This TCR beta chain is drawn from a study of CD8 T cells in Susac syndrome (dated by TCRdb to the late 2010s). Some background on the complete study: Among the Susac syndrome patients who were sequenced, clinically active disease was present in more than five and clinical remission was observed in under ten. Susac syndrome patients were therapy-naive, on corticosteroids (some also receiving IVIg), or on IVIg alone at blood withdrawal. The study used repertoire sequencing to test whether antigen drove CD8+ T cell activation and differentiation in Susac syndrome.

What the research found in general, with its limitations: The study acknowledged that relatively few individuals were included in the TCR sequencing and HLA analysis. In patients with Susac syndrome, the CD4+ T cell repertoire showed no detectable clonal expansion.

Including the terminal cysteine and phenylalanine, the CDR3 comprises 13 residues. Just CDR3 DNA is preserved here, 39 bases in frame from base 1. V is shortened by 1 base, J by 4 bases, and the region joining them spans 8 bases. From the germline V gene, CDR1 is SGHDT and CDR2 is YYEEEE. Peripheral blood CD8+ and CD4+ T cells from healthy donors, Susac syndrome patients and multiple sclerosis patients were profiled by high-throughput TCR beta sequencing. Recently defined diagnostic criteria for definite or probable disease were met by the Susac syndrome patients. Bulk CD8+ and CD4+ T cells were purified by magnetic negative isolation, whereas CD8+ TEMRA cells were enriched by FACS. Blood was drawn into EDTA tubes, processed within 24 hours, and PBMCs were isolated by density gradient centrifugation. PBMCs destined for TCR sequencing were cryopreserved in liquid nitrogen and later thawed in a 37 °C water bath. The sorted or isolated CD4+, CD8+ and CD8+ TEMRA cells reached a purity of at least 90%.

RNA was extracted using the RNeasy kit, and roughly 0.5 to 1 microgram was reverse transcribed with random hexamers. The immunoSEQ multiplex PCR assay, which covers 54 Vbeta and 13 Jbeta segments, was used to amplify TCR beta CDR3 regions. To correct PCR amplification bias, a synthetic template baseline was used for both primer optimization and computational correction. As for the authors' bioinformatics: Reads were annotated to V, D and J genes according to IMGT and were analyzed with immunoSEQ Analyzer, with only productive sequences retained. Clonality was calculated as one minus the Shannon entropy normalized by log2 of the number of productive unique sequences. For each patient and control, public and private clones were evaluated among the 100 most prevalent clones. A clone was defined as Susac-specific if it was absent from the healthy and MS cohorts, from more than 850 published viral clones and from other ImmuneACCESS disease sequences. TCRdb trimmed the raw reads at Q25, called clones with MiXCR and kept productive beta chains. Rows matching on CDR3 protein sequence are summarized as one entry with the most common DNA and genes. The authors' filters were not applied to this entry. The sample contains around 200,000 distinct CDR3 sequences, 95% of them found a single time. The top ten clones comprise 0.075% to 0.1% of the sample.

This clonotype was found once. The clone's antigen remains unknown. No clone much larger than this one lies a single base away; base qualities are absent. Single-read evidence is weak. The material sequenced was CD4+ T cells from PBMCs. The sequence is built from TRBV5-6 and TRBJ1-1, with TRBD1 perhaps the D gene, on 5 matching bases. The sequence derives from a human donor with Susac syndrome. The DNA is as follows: TGTGCCAGCAGCTTGCGCAGGGTCACTGAAGCTTTCTTT. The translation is CASSLRRVTEAFF.